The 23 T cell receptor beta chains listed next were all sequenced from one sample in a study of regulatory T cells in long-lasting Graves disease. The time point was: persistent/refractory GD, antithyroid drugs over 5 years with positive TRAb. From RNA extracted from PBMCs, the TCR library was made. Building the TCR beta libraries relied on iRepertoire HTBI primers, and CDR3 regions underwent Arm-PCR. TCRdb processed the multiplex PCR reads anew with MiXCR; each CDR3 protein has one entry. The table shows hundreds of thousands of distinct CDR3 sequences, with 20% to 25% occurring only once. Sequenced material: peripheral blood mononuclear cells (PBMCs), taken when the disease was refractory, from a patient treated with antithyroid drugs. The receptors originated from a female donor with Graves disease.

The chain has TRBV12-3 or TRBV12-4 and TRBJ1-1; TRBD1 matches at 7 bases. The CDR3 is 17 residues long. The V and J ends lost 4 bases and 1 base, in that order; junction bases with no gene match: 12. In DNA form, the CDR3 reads TGTGCCAGCAGTTACCTCGGACAGGACAGGAGGAACACTGAAGCTTTCTTT. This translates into CASSYLGQDRRNTEAFF.

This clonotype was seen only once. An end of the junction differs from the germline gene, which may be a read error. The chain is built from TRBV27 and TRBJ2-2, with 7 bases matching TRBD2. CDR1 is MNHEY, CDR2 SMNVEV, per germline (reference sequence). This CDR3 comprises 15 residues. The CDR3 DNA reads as TGTGCTAGCAGATTCCTAGCGGTGAACACCGGGGAGCTGTTTTTT. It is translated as CASRFLAVNTGELFF.

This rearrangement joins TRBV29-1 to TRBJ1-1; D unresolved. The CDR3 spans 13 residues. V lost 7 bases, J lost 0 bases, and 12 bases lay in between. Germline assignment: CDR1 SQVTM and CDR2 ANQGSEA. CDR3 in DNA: TGCAGCGCCGAGTTGACCATGAACACTGAAGCTTTCTTT. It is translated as CSAELTMNTEAFF.

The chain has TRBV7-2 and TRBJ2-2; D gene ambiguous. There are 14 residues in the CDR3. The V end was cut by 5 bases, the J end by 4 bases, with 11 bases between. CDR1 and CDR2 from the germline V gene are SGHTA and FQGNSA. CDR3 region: CASSKRPTTGELFF. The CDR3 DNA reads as TGTGCCAGCAGCAAACGACCCACCACCGGGGAGCTGTTTTTT.

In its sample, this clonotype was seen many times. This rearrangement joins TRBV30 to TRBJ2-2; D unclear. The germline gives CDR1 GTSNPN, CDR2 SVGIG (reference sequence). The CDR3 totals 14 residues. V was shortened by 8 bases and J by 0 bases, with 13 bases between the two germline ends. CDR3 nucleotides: TGTGCCAACCAGGCACGGGCGAACACCGGGGAGCTGTTTTTT. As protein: CANQARANTGELFF.

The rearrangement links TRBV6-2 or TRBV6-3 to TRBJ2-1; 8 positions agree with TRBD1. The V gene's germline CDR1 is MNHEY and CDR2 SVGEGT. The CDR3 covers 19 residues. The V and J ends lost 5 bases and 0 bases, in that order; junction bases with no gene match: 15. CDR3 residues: CASSELGTGAPGSYNEQFF. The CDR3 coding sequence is TGTGCCAGCAGTGAATTGGGGACAGGTGCCCCGGGCTCCTACAATGAGCAGTTCTTC.

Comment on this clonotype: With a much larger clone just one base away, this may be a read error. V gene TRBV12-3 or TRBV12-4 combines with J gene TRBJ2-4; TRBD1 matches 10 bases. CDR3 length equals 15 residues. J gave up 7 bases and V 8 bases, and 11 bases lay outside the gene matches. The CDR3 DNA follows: TGTGCCAGCGGTAAGGAGGGACAGGGGAGGAACATTCAGTACTTC. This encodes CASGKEGQGRNIQYF.

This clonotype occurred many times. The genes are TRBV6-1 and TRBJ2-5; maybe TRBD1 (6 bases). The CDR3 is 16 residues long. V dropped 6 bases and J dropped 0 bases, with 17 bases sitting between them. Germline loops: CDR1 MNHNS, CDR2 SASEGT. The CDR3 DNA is TGTGCCAGCAGAAGGGGGAGCGGACTGTACCAAGAGACCCAGTACTTC. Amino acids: CASRRGSGLYQETQYF.

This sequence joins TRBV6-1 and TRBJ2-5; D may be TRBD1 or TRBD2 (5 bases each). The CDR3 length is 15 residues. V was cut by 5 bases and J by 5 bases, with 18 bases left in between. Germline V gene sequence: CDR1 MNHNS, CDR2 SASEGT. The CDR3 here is CASSPLGPVDETQYF. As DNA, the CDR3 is TGTGCCAGCAGTCCCTTGGGACCGGTGGATGAGACCCAGTACTTC.

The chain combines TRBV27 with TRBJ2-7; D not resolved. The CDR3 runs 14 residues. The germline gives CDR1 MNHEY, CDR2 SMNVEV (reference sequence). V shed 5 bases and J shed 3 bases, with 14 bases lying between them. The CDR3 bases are TGTGCCAGCAGTCCTGAGACCTATCACTACGAGCAGTACTTC. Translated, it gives CASSPETYHYEQYF.

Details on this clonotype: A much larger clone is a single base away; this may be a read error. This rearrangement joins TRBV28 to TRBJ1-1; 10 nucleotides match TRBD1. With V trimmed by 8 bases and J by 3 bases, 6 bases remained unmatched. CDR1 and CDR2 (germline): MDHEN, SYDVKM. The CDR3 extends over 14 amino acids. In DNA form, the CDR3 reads TGTGCCAGCCGGGCAGGGACAGGGGACACTGAAGCTTTCTTT. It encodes CASRAGTGDTEAFF.

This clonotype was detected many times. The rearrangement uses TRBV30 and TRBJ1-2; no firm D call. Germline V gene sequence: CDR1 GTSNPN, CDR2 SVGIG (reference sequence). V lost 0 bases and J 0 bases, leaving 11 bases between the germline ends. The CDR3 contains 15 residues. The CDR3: CAWSVRGIPNYGYTF. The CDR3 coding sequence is TGTGCCTGGAGTGTACGCGGGATCCCTAACTATGGCTACACCTTC.

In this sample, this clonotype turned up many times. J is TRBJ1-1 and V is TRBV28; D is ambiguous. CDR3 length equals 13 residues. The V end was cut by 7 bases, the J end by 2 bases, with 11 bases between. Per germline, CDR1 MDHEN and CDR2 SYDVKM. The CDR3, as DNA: TGTGCCAGCACCTGGGAGGGAAACACTGAAGCTTTCTTT. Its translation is CASTWEGNTEAFF. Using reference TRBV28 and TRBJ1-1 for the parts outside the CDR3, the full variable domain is DVKVTQSSRYLVKRTGEKVFLECVQDMDHENMFWYRQDPGLGLRLIYFSYDVKMKEKGDIPEGYSVSREKKERFSLILESASTNQTSMYLCASTWEGNTEAFFGQGTRLTVV.

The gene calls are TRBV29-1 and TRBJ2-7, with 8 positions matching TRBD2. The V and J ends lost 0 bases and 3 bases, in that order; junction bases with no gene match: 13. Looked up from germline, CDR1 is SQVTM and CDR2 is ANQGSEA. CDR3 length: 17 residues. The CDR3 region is CSVEDFSGGLMGYEQYF. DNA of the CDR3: TGCAGCGTTGAAGATTTCAGCGGGGGACTAATGGGCTACGAGCAGTACTTC.

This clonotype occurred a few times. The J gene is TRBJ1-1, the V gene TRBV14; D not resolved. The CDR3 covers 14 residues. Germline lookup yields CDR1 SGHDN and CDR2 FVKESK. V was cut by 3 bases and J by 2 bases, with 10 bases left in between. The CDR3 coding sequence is TGTGCCAGCAGCCATCACGGACTAAACACTGAAGCTTTCTTT. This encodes CASSHHGLNTEAFF.

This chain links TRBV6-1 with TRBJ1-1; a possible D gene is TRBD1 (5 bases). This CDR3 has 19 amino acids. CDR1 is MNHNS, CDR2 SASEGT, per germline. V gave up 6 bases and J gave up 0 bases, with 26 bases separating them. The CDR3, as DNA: TGTGCCAGCAGCGGTCCCCCAGTGATCATCCAGGGTTTGAACACTGAAGCTTTCTTT. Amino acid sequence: CASSGPPVIIQGLNTEAFF.

CDR3 in amino acids: CASSTSTGPTRSAYEQYF. The CDR3 nucleotides read TGCGCCAGCAGCACTAGCACCGGGCCGACTCGGTCGGCCTACGAGCAGTACTTC. The chain recombines TRBV5-1 with TRBJ2-7; possible D gene TRBD2, 6 bases. V was clipped by 4 bases and J by 2 bases, with 25 bases between them. The CDR3 sequence is 18 residues long. Germline assignment: CDR1 SGHRS and CDR2 YFSETQ.

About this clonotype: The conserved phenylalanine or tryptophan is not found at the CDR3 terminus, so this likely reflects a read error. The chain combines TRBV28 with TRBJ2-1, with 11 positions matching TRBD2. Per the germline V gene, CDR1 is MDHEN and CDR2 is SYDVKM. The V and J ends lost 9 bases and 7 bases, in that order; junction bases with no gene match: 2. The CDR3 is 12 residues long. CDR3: CASSGRANEQFL. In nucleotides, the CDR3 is TGTGCCAGTAGCGGGAGGGCGAATGAGCAGTTCCTC.

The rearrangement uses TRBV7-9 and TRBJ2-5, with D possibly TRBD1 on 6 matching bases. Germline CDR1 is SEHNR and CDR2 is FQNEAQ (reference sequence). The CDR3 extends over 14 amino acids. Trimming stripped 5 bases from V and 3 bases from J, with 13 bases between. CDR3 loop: CASSPLGDKETQYF. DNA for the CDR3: TGTGCCAGCAGCCCTTTGGGGGACAAAGAGACCCAGTACTTC.

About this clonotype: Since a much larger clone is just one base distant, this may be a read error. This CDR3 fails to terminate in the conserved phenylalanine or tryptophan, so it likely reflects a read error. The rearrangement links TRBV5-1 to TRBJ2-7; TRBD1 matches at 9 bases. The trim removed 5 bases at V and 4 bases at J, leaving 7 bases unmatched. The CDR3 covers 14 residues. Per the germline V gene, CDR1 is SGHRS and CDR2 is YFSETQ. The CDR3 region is CASSLGTGIYEQYL. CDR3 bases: TGCGCCAGCAGTCTCGGGACAGGGATATACGAGCAGTACCTC.

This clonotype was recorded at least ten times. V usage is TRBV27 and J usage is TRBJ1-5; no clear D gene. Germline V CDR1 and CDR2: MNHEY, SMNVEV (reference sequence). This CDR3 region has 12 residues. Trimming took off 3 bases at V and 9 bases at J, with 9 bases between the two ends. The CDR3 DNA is TGTGCCAGCAGTTTGTTGGGCGGGCCCCAGCATTTT. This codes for CASSLLGGPQHF.

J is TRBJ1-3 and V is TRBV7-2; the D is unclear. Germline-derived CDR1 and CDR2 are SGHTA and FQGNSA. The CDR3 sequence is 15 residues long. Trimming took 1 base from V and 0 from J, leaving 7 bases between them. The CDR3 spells CASSLDTFSGNTIYF. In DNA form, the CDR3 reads TGTGCCAGCAGCTTAGACACCTTCTCTGGAAACACCATATATTTT. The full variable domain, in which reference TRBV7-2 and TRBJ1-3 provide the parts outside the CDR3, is GAGVSQSPSNKVTEKGKDVELRCDPISGHTALYWYRQSLGQGLEFLIYFQGNSAPDKSGLPSDRFSAERTGGSVSTLTIQRTQQEDSAVYLCASSLDTFSGNTIYFGEGSWLTVV.

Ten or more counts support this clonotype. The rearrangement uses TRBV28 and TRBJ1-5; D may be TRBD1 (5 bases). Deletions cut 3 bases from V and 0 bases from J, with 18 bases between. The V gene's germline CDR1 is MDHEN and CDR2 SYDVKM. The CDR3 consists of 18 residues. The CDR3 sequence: CASSFVRDREYSNQPQHF. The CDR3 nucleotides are TGTGCCAGCAGTTTTGTCCGCGACAGAGAGTATAGCAATCAGCCCCAGCATTTT.